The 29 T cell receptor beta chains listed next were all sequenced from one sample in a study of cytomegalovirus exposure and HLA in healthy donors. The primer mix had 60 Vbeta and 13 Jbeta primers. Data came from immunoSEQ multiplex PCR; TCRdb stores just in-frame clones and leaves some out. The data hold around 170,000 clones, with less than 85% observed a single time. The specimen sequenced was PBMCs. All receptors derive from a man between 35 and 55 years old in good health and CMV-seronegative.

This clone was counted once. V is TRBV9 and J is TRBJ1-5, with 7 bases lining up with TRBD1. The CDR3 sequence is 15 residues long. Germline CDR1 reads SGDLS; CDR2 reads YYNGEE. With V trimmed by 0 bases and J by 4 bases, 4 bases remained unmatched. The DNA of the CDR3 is TGTGCCAGCAGCGTAGCAGGGACAGAGAATCAGCCCCAGCATTTT. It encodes CASSVAGTENQPQHF.

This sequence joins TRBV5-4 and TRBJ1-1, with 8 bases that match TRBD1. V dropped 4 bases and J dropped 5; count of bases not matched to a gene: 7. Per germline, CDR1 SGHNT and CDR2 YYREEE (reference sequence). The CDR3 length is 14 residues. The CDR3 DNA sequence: TGTGCCAGCAGCGTGACAGGGGTTGGGACTGAAGCTTTCTTT. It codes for CASSVTGVGTEAFF.

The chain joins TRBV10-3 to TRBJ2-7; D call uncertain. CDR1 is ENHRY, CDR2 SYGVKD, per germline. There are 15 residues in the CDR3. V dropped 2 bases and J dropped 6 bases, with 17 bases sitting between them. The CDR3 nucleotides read TGTGCCATCAGTGAGCAGAGAGGTAGTAGTAGCGAGCAGTACTTC. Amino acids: CAISEQRGSSSEQYF.

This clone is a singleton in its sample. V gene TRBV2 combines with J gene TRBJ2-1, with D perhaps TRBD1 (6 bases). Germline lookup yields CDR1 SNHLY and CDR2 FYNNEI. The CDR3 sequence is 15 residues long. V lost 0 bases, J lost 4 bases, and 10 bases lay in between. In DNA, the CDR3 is TGTGCCAGCAGTGAAGCGATGACAGGATACAATGAGCAGTTCTTC. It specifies CASSEAMTGYNEQFF. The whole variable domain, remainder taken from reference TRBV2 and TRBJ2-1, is EPEVTQTPSHQVTQMGQEVILRCVPISNHLYFYWYRQILGQKVEFLVSFYNNEISEKSEIFDDQFSVERPDGSNFTLKIRSTKLEDSAMYFCASSEAMTGYNEQFFGPGTRLTVL.

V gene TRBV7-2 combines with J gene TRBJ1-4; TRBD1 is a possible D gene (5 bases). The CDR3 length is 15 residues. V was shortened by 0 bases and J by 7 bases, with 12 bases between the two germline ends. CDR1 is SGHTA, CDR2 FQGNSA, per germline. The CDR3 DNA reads TGTGCCAGCAGCTTAGCGGGGGGTTTTGGTGAAAAACTGTTTTTT. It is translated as CASSLAGGFGEKLFF.

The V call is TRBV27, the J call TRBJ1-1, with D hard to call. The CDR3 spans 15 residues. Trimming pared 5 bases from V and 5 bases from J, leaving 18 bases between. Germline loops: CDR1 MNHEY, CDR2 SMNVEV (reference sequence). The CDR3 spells CASSPLPDSWTEAFF. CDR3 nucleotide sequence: TGTGCCAGCAGTCCGCTCCCAGACTCGTGGACTGAAGCTTTCTTT.

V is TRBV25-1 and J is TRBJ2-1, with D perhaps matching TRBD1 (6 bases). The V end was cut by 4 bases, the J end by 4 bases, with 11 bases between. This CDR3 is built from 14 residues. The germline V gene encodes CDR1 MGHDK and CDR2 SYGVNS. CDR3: CASSVQGAYNEQFF. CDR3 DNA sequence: TGTGCCAGCAGTGTACAGGGCGCGTACAATGAGCAGTTCTTC. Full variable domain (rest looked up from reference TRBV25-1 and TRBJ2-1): EADIYQTPRYLVIGTGKKITLECSQTMGHDKMYWYQQDPGMELHLIHYSYGVNSTEKGDLSSESTVSRIRTEHFPLTLESARPSHTSQYLCASSVQGAYNEQFFGPGTRLTVL.

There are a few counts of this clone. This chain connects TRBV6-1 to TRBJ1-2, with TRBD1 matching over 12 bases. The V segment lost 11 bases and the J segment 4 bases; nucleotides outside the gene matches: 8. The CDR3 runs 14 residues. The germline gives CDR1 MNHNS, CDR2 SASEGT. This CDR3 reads CASSGTGGFYGYTF. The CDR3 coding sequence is TGTGCCTCCTCCGGGACAGGGGGCTTCTATGGCTACACCTTC.

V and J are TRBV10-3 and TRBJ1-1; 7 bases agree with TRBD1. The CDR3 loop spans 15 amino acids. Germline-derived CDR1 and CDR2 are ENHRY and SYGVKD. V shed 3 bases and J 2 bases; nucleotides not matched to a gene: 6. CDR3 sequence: CAISEQGRANTEAFF. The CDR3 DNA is TGTGCCATCAGTGAACAGGGGCGGGCAAACACTGAAGCTTTCTTT.

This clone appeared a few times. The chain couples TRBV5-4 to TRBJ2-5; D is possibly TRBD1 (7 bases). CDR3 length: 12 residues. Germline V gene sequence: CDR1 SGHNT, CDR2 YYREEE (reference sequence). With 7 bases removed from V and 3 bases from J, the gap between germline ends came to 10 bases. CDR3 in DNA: TGTGCCAGCGGAGGGACAGAAGAGACCCAGTACTTC. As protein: CASGGTEETQYF.

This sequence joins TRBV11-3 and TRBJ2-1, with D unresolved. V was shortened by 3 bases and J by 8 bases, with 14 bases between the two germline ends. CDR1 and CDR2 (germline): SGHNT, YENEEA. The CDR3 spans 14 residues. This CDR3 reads CASSFLPAGDEQFF. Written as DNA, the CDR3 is TGTGCCAGCAGCTTTCTTCCAGCAGGCGATGAGCAGTTCTTC.

The CDR3 region is CASGQGALETQYF. The CDR3 nucleotides are TGTGCCAGCGGGCAGGGGGCCTTAGAGACCCAGTACTTC. The chain has TRBV2 and TRBJ2-5, with TRBD1 matching over 8 bases. V dropped 8 bases and J dropped 4; count of bases not matched to a gene: 6. The CDR3 length is 13 residues. Germline V lookup: CDR1 SNHLY, CDR2 FYNNEI.

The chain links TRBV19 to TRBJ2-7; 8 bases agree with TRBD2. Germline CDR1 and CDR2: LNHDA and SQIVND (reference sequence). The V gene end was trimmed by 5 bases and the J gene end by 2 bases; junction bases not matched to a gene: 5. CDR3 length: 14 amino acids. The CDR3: CASSFSGITYEQYF. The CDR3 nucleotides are TGTGCCAGTAGTTTTAGCGGGATCACCTACGAGCAGTACTTC.

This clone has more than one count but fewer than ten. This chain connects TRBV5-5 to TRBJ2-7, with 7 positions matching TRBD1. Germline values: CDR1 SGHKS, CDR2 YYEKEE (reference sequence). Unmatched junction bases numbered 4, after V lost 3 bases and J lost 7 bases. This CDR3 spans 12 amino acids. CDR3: CASSWTGVEQYF. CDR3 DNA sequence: TGTGCCAGCAGCTGGACAGGCGTGGAGCAGTACTTC.

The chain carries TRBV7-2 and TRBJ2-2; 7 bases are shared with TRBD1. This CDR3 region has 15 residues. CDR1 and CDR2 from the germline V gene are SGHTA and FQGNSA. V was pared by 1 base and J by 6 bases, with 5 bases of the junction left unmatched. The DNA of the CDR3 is TGTGCCAGCAGCTTAGAGGGACAGATTCCCGGGGAGCTGTTTTTT. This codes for CASSLEGQIPGELFF. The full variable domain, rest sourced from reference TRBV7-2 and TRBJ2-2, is GAGVSQSPSNKVTEKGKDVELRCDPISGHTALYWYRQSLGQGLEFLIYFQGNSAPDKSGLPSDRFSAERTGGSVSTLTIQRTQQEDSAVYLCASSLEGQIPGELFFGEGSRLTVL.

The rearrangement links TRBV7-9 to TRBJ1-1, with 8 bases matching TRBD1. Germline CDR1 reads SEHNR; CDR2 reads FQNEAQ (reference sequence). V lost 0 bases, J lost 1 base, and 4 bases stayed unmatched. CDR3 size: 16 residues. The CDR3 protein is CASSLAGQVPNTEAFF. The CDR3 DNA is TGTGCCAGCAGCTTAGCGGGACAGGTCCCGAACACTGAAGCTTTCTTT. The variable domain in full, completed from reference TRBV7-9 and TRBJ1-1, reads DTGVSQNPRHKITKRGQNVTFRCDPISEHNRLYWYRQTLGQGPEFLTYFQNEAQLEKSRLLSDRFSAERPKGSFSTLEIQRTEQGDSAMYLCASSLAGQVPNTEAFFGQGTRLTVV.

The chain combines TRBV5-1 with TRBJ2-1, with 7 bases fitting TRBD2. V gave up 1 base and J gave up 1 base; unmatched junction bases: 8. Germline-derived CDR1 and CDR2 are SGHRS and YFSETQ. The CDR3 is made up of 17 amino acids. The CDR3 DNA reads TGCGCCAGCAGCTTGATCTTCGTAGCGGGTTCCTACAATGAGCAGTTCTTC. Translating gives CASSLIFVAGSYNEQFF.

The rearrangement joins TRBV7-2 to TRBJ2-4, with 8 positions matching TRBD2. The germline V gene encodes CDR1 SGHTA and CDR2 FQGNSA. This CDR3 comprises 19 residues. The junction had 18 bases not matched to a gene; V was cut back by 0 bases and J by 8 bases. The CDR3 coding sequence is TGTGCCAGCAGCTTAGCAGATAGGAGGGTGAGCGGGAGAAGAGACATTCAGTACTTC. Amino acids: CASSLADRRVSGRRDIQYF.

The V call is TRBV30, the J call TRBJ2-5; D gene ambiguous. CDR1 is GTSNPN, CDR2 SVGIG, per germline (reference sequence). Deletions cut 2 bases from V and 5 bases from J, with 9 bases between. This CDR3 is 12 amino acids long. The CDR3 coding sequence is TGTGCCTGGAGTCAGGCGTCGGAGACCCAGTACTTC. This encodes CAWSQASETQYF. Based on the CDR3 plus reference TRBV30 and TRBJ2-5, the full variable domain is SQTIHQWPATLVQPVGSPLSLECTVEGTSNPNLYWYRQAAGRGLQLLFYSVGIGQISSEVPQNLSASRPQDRQFILSSKKLLLSDSGFYLCAWSQASETQYFGPGTRLLVL.

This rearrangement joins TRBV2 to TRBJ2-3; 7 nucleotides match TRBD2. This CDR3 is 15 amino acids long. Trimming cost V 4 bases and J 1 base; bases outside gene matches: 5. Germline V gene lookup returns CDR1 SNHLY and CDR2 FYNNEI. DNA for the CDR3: TGTGCCAGCAGTGCGGGGGGTCGAGGCACAGATACGCAGTATTTT. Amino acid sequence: CASSAGGRGTDTQYF.

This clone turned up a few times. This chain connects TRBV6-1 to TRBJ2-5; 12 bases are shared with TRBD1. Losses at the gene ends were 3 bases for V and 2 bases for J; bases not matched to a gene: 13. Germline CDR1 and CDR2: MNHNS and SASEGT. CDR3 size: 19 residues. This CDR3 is CASSDRTPGQGAKQETQYF. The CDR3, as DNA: TGTGCCAGCAGTGACCGAACCCCGGGACAGGGGGCGAAACAAGAGACCCAGTACTTC.

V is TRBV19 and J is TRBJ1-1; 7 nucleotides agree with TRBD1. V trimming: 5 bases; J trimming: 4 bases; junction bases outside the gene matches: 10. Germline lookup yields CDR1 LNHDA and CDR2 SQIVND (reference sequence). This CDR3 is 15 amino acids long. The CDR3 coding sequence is TGTGCCAGTAGTGCCCGACAGGGATCGAGCACTGAAGCTTTCTTT. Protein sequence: CASSARQGSSTEAFF.

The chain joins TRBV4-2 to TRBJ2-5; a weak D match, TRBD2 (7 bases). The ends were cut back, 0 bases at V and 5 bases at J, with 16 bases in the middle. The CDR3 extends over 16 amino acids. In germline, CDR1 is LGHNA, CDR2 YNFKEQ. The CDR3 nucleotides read TGTGCCAGCAGCCAAGATCGGGGGGCCCGGGGGGAGACCCAGTACTTC. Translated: CASSQDRGARGETQYF.

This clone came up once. The CDR3 loop reads CASSTSSGAPSYNEQFF. CDR3 in DNA: TGTGCCAGCAGCACATCTAGCGGGGCCCCCTCCTACAATGAGCAGTTCTTC. The chain links TRBV7-8 to TRBJ2-1, with 9 bases matching TRBD2. From germline, CDR1 is SGHVS and CDR2 FQNEAQ. This CDR3 is built from 17 residues. After removal of 5 bases from V and 0 bases from J, the junction contained 8 bases not matched to a gene.

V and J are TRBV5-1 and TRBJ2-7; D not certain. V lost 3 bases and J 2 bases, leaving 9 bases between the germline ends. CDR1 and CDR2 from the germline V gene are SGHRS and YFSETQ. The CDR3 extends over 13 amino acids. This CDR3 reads CASSSPGPYEQYF. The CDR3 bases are TGCGCCAGCAGCTCCCCTGGCCCCTACGAGCAGTACTTC. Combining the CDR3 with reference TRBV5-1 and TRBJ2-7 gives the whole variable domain KAGVTQTPRYLIKTRGQQVTLSCSPISGHRSVSWYQQTPGQGLQFLFEYFSETQRNKGNFPGRFSGRQFSNSRSEMNVSTLELGDSALYLCASSSPGPYEQYFGPGTRLTVT.

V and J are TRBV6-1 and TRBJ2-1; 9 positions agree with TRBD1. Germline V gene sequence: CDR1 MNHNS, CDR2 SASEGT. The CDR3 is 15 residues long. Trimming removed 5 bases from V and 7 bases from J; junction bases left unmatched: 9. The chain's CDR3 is CASSLRDRVRNEQFF. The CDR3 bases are TGTGCCAGCAGTCTGCGGGACAGGGTTCGTAATGAGCAGTTCTTC.

CDR3 sequence (DNA): TGTGCCAGCAGCTTAGTTCGGACAAGGGAAGCCAAAAACATTCAGTACTTC. Its translation is CASSLVRTREAKNIQYF. This chain joins TRBV11-2 and TRBJ2-4; D possibly corresponds to TRBD1 (5 bases). Per germline, CDR1 SGHAT and CDR2 FQNNGV. CDR3 size: 17 residues. V lost 1 base and J 0 bases, leaving 13 bases between the germline ends. The variable domain in full, completed from reference TRBV11-2 and TRBJ2-4, reads EAGVAQSPRYKIIEKRQSVAFWCNPISGHATLYWYQQILGQGPKLLIQFQNNGVVDDSQLPKDRFSAERLKGVDSTLKIQPAKLEDSAVYLCASSLVRTREAKNIQYFGAGTRLSVL.

CDR3 sequence: CASSVEAGSGTEAFF. The CDR3 DNA follows: TGTGCCAGCAGCGTAGAGGCAGGGTCGGGCACTGAAGCTTTCTTT. V usage is TRBV9 and J usage is TRBJ1-1, with D tentatively TRBD1 (5 bases). Trimming took off 0 bases at V and 4 bases at J, with 13 bases between the two ends. The CDR3 sequence is 15 residues long. Germline assignment: CDR1 SGDLS and CDR2 YYNGEE.

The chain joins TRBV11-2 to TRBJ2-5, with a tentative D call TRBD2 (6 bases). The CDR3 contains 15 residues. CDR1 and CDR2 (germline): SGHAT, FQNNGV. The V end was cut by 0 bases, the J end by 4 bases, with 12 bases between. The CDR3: CASSLDRAGRETQYF. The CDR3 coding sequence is TGTGCCAGCAGCTTAGATCGTGCGGGGAGAGAGACCCAGTACTTC.